This TCR beta chain was sequenced in a study of T cell responses to AZD1222 COVID-19 vaccine. Findings and limits, study-wide: Unmutated regions of variants are reportedly targeted by nearly half of spike-specific TCRs. A rise in Spike-specific TCR breadth and depth followed two AZD1222 doses. Mapped onto spike, vaccine-associated CD4 TCRs spanned it and were dominant at 160-218 and 743-854.

The CDR3 contains 15 residues. CDR1 is SGHTA and CDR2 is FQGNSA in the germline V gene. V was shortened by 2 bases and J by 9 bases, with 17 bases between the two germline ends. Libraries were prepared by immunoSEQ multiplex PCR; TCRdb keeps only in-frame clonotypes and omits some of them. This table has just under 75,000 clones, roughly 75% appearing once. To note about this clone: Its antigen is currently unknown.

The source was peripheral blood, collected 28 days after the second AZD1222 dose. The TCR originated in an adult who received the AZD1222 COVID-19 vaccine. The V call is TRBV7-2, the J call TRBJ2-1; D might be TRBD2 (6 bases). The CDR3 is CASSLRPGGISEQFF. The CDR3 DNA follows: TGTGCCAGCAGCTTAAGGCCCGGGGGAATCAGTGAGCAGTTCTTC. Combining the CDR3 with reference TRBV7-2 and TRBJ2-1 gives the whole variable domain GAGVSQSPSNKVTEKGKDVELRCDPISGHTALYWYRQSLGQGLEFLIYFQGNSAPDKSGLPSDRFSAERTGGSVSTLTIQRTQQEDSAVYLCASSLRPGGISEQFFGPGTRLTVL.